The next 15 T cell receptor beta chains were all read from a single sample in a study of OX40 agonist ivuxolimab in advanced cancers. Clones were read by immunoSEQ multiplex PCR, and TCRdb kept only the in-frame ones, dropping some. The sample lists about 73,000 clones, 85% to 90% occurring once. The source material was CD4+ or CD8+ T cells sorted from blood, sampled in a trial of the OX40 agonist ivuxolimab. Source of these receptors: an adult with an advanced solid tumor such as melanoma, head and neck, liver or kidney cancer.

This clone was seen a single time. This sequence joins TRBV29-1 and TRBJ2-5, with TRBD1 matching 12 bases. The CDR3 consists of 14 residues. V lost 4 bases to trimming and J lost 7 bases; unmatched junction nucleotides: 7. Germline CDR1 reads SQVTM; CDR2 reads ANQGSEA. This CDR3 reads CSVGRDRGRGTQYF. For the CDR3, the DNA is TGCAGCGTTGGGAGGGACAGGGGGCGCGGGACCCAGTACTTC.

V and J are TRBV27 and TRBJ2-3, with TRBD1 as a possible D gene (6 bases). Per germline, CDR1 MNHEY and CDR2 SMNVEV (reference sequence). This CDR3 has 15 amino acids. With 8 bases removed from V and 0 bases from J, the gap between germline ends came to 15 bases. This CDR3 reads CASLPDRLSTDTQYF. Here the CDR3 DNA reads TGTGCCAGCCTACCGGACAGACTTAGCACAGATACGCAGTATTTT.

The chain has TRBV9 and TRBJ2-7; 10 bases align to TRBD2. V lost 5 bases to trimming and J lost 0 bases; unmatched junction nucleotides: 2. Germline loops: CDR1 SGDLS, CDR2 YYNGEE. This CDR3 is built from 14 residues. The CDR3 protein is CASSLAGGSYEQYF. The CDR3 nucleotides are TGTGCCAGCAGTTTAGCGGGAGGCTCCTACGAGCAGTACTTC.

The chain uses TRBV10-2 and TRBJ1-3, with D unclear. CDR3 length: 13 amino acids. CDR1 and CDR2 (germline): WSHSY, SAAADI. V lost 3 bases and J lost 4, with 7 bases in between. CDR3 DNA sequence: TGCGCCAGCAGTGAAGCGGCCGGAAACACCATATATTTT. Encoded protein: CASSEAAGNTIYF.

The CDR3 reads CASSLAAGGEPQHF. The CDR3 DNA is TGTGCCAGCAGCTTAGCGGCAGGGGGGGAGCCCCAGCATTTT. This rearrangement joins TRBV7-9 to TRBJ1-5; TRBD1 agrees at 7 bases. V shed 0 bases and J 8 bases; nucleotides not matched to a gene: 4. The CDR3 length is 14 residues. Germline loops: CDR1 SEHNR, CDR2 FQNEAQ (reference sequence). Supplemented by reference TRBV7-9 and TRBJ1-5, the full variable domain reads DTGVSQNPRHKITKRGQNVTFRCDPISEHNRLYWYRQTLGQGPEFLTYFQNEAQLEKSRLLSDRFSAERPKGSFSTLEIQRTEQGDSAMYLCASSLAAGGEPQHFGDGTRLSIL.

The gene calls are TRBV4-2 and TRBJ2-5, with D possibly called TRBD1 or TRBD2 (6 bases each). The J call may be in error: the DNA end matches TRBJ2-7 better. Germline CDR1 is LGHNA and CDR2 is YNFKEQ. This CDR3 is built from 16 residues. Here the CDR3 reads CASSRGDSEGGYEQYF. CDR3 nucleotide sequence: TGTGCCAGCAGCCGAGGAGACAGCGAGGGGGGCTACGAGCAGTACTTC.

CDR3 loop: CASSFPGQGISNQPQHF. CDR3 in DNA: TGTGCCAGCAGTTTTCCGGGACAGGGTATAAGCAATCAGCCCCAGCATTTT. The chain has TRBV28 and TRBJ1-5; 9 nucleotides agree with TRBD1. The CDR3 consists of 17 residues. V shed 3 bases and J 1 base; nucleotides not matched to a gene: 7. The germline gives CDR1 MDHEN, CDR2 SYDVKM.

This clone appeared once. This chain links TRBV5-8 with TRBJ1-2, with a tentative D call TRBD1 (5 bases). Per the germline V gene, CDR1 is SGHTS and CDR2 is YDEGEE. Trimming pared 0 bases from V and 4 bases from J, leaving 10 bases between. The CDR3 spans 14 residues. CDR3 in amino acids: CASSLDPGPYGYTF. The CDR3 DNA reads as TGTGCCAGCAGCTTGGATCCAGGGCCCTATGGCTACACCTTC.

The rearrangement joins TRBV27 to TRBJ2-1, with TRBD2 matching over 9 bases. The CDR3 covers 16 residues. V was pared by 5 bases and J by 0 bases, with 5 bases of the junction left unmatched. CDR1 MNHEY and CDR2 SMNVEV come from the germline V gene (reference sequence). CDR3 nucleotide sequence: TGTGCCAGCAGTCCCCTAGCGGGGATCTCCTACAATGAGCAGTTCTTC. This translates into CASSPLAGISYNEQFF.

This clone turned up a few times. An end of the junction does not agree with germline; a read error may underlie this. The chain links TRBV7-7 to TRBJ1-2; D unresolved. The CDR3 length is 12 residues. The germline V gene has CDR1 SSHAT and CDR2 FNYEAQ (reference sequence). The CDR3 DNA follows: TGTGCTAGCAGCGCGGGATATTGGGGCTACACCTTC. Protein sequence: CASSAGYWGYTF.

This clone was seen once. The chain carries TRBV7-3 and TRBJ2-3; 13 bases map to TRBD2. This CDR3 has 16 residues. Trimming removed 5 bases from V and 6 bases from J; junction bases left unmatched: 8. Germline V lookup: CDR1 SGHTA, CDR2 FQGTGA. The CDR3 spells CASSPGLAGVTDTQYF. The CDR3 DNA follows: TGTGCCAGCAGCCCAGGACTAGCGGGAGTTACCGATACGCAGTATTTT.

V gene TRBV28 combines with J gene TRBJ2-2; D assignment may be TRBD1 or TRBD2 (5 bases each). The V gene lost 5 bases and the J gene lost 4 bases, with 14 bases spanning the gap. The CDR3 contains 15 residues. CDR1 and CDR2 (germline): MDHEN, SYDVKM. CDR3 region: CASSNWGRSTGELFF. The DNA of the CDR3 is TGTGCCAGCAGTAATTGGGGGAGAAGCACCGGGGAGCTGTTTTTT.

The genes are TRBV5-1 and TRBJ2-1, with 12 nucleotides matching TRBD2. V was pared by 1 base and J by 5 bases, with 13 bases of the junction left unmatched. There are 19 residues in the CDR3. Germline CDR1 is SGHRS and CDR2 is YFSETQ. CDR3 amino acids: CASSLRTSGTSNYHNEQFF. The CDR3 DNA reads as TGCGCCAGCAGCTTGAGGACTAGCGGGACCTCAAACTATCACAATGAGCAGTTCTTC.

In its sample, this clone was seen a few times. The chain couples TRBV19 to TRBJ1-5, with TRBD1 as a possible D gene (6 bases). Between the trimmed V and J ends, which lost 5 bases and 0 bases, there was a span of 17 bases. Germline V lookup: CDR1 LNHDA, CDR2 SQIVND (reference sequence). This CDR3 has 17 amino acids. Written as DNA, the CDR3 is TGTGCCAGTAGTTTCCTCGGACAGCTCAATAGCAATCAGCCCCAGCATTTT. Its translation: CASSFLGQLNSNQPQHF.

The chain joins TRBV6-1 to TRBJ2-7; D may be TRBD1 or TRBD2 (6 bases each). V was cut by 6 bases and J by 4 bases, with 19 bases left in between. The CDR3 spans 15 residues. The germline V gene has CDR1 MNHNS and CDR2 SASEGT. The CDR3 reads CASSPGALAEYEQYF. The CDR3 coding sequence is TGTGCCAGCAGCCCAGGGGCGTTAGCGGAATACGAGCAGTACTTC.